This T cell receptor (beta chain) was retrieved from a study of T cells in Graves' hyperthyroidism and ophthalmopathy (dated by TCRdb to 2018 to 2020). Describing the broader study: Peripheral blood was sampled at the time of initial diagnosis, prior to any treatment. After blood sampling, hyperthyroidism patients were treated with methimazole at a starting dose of 30 mg daily, and ophthalmopathy patients were treated with high-dose intravenous methylprednisolone. According to the paper, TCR Vbeta CDR3 sequencing was carried out on 135 peripheral blood samples, which came from 40 to 45 ophthalmopathy, around 74 hyperthyroidism and roughly 17 progressor patients. In addition, the study compared T-cell repertoires in thyroid tissue and in blood from roughly 6 Graves' hyperthyroidism patients. An independent validation cohort of around 20 hyperthyroidism patients and about 16 patients who later progressed to ophthalmopathy tested prospective prediction of ophthalmopathy. For training and testing, the 80 to 100 patients in the discovery cohort were randomly divided in a 7:3 ratio. To identify distinguishing TCR V-J signatures, a discovery cohort of some 99 patients was used, comprising some 45 with Graves' ophthalmopathy and roughly 60 with stable Graves' hyperthyroidism.

Study-wide findings and limitations: Most expanded thyroid clonotypes (frequency above 0.001) were also detected in blood, suggesting blood repertoires may reflect thyroid immune responses. In cross-validation, a model built on a 13 V-J signature told ophthalmopathy apart from stable hyperthyroidism with approximately 91% sensitivity and around 84% specificity, and in testing the same model reached 80%/75%. Sample size was not statistically predetermined, and investigators were not blinded to group allocation. In validation, the model predicted progression to ophthalmopathy a median of around six months before onset, with about 67% sensitivity and 72.22% specificity.

In the case of this clonotype: What this receptor recognizes is not known. This may come from a read error, since a much larger clone is one base off.

The TCR beta CDR3 regions were amplified from the RNA transcripts. A first-round RT-PCR of the TCR CDR3 used the HTBI primer set with the Qiagen OneStep RT-PCR kit. The libraries were constructed in a second round of multiplex PCR and then size-selected and purified. The libraries were sequenced on an Illumina HiSeq2000 using paired-end 100 bp reads. The authors processed their data as follows. SOAPnuke was used to process the raw data, with reads discarded if the reads contained adapters or uncalled bases, had a mean Phred below 15, or lacked an exact constant-primer or identifier match. High-quality paired reads were merged using COPE v1.2.5, and each unique nucleotide sequence was defined as a clonotype. Clonotypes were aligned to IMGT TRBV, TRBD and TRBJ reference segments using MiTCR v1.1. The analysis was restricted to V-J combinations with a frequency above 0.0001, which together covered around 99% of the repertoires. The TCS score was defined as F50 (clonal expansion) divided by E x V (chaos), with BLOSUM62-based TCRdist calculated between CDR3 peptides within each V-J. Welch's t-statistics and random forest reduced fewer than 550 V-J features to some 14, which were used in a naive Bayes classifier (R e1071). Clones were called with MiXCR by TCRdb after fastp trimmed the public reads at Q25, and only in-frame beta chains were retained. Every entry covers one CDR3 protein and lists the most common genes and DNA from its rows. TCRdb's processing, not the authors' own work, is the source of the V and J calls. The sample table holds approximately 590,000 distinct CDR3 sequences, of which 15% to 18% were seen once. The ten most abundant clones make up less than 9.5% of the sample.

Including cysteine and phenylalanine, the CDR3 has 14 amino acids. The CDR3 DNA has 42 bases and is translated from base 1. From the germline V gene, CDR1 is WSHSY and CDR2 is SAAADI. V ends up 4 bases short and J 6 bases short, with an unmatched junction base count of 5. Stable Graves' hyperthyroidism was defined as the absence of progression to ophthalmopathy over 18 months of follow-up. Hyperthyroidism patients were newly diagnosed, with disease duration under 2 months, and aged 18 to 65 years. The study excluded patients with uncontrolled infections, other autoimmune diseases, pregnancy or lactation. Diagnoses were established on the basis of clinical symptoms, serum thyroxine and TRAb, thyroid ultrasound, and orbital computed tomography. PBMCs were isolated from 10 ml of fresh peripheral blood by Ficoll-Paque density gradient centrifugation. Total RNA was extracted using Trizol reagent, and RNA quality was assessed on an Agilent 2100 Bioanalyzer.

This chain joins TRBV10-2 to TRBJ2-1, and 8 junctional nucleotides match TRBD2. This TCR came from a woman between 25 and 40 years old with Graves' hyperthyroidism. The sequenced material came from blood. The DNA reads as follows: TGCGCCAGCAGTGCCAGCGGGAGCAGCAATGAGCAGTTCTTC. This encodes CASSASGSSNEQFF.